These 30 T cell receptor beta chains share one sample of origin, sequenced in a study of blood T cells in healthy people across ages. The use of a sample-barcoded 5' primer and a J-beta primer mix characterized a second PCR of about 6 to 11 cycles. TCRdb passed the 5' RACE reads through MiXCR, listing each CDR3 protein once. This table has around 850,000 distinct CDR3 sequences, under 40% appearing once. Material: blood. The receptors come from a man between 18 and 29 years old in good health.

This clonotype was seen many times. The rearrangement joins TRBV20-1 to TRBJ2-2; TRBD1 agrees at 10 bases. After removal of 0 bases from V and 4 bases from J, the junction contained 5 bases not matched to a gene. CDR3 length equals 16 residues. CDR1 is DFQATT and CDR2 is SNEGSKA in the germline V gene (reference sequence). For the CDR3, the DNA is TGCAGTGCTAGAGACCCGGACAGGGGGGGCACCGGGGAGCTGTTTTTT. This codes for CSARDPDRGGTGELFF.

This chain uses TRBV5-5 with TRBJ1-2; D remains ambiguous. The CDR3 is 16 residues long. Trimming stripped 4 bases from V and 4 bases from J, with 20 bases between. Germline CDR1 SGHKS, CDR2 YYEKEE (reference sequence). CDR3 sequence (DNA): TGTGCCAGCAGCCCACCGTGGACGCAAGGTCTCTATGGCTACACCTTC. This translates into CASSPPWTQGLYGYTF.

The chain uses TRBV4-1 and TRBJ1-3; D is uncertain. V dropped 5 bases and J dropped 0 bases, with 14 bases sitting between them. The germline CDR1 and CDR2 sequences are MGHRA and YSYEKL. CDR3 size: 16 residues. CDR3 loop: CASSSRTTTSGNTIYF. The CDR3 coding sequence is TGCGCCAGCAGCTCACGGACTACTACCTCTGGAAACACCATATATTTT.

The chain is built from TRBV10-3 and TRBJ1-2, with a possible D match to TRBD1 (5 bases). The CDR3 has 13 residues. Germline loops: CDR1 ENHRY, CDR2 SYGVKD. V lost 6 bases and J lost 5, with 13 bases in between. The CDR3 nucleotides are TGTGCCATCAGGACCTCGGGGGGATATGGCTACACCTTC. Its translation: CAIRTSGGYGYTF.

The rearrangement links TRBV14 to TRBJ2-1; a possible D gene is TRBD2 (6 bases). The DNA end lines up better with TRBJ2-7; the J call may be wrong. Germline CDR1 reads SGHDN; CDR2 reads FVKESK. This CDR3 spans 16 amino acids. The CDR3 sequence is CASSPSGESSYNEQYF. The CDR3, as DNA: TGTGCCAGCAGCCCCTCGGGGGAGAGCTCCTACAATGAGCAGTACTTC.

On this clonotype itself: A read error is possible here, since a much larger clone lies one base away. The V call is TRBV10-3, the J call TRBJ2-1, with D perhaps matching TRBD2 (5 bases). The CDR3 consists of 13 residues. The germline gives CDR1 ENHRY, CDR2 SYGVKD. CDR3 sequence: CATSLTMRETQFF. The CDR3 DNA reads as TGTGCCACCAGTTTGACCATGAGGGAGACCCAGTTCTTC.

This sequence joins TRBV5-1 and TRBJ1-5, with D perhaps matching TRBD1 (6 bases). This CDR3 spans 15 amino acids. V was shortened by 5 bases and J by 3 bases, with 15 bases between the two germline ends. Germline V gene sequence: CDR1 SGHRS, CDR2 YFSETQ. The CDR3 DNA sequence: TGCGCCAGCAGTCAAGGGACAACGATCAATCAGCCCCAGCATTTT. This codes for CASSQGTTINQPQHF.

V is TRBV5-5 and J is TRBJ1-5; 7 bases are a match to TRBD1. Germline values: CDR1 SGHKS, CDR2 YYEKEE (reference sequence). V was pared by 4 bases and J by 0 bases, with 4 bases of the junction left unmatched. CDR3 length: 15 residues. The CDR3 region is CASSGTAYSNQPQHF. CDR3 nucleotides: TGTGCCAGCAGCGGGACAGCTTATAGCAATCAGCCCCAGCATTTT.

The chain is built from TRBV12-3 or TRBV12-4 and TRBJ2-3; 9 bases match TRBD2. The CDR3 covers 15 residues. V shed 5 bases, J shed 1 base, and the junction held 4 bases outside the gene matches. This chain's CDR3 is CASSRGTSRTDTQYF. As DNA, the CDR3 is TGTGCCAGCAGTCGTGGGACTAGCCGCACAGATACGCAGTATTTT.

A note on this clonotype: The junction differs from germline at one of its ends, possibly a read error. The V gene is TRBV7-6, the J gene TRBJ2-5; 10 bases align to TRBD1. The DNA end favors TRBJ2-7, so the J call may be wrong. Germline V lookup: CDR1 SGHVS, CDR2 FNYEAQ. CDR3 length equals 15 residues. The CDR3 sequence is CANSPIGTGAHEQYF. CDR3 nucleotide sequence: TGTGCCAACAGCCCAATAGGGACAGGGGCCCACGAGCAGTACTTC.

This clonotype was counted at least ten times. The gene calls are TRBV5-1 and TRBJ2-3; D ambiguous. The V gene's germline CDR1 is SGHRS and CDR2 YFSETQ. The CDR3 runs 14 residues. V was clipped by 0 bases and J by 6 bases, with 11 bases between them. The CDR3 is CASSLASITDTQYF. The CDR3 coding sequence is TGCGCCAGCAGCTTGGCCTCCATTACGGATACGCAGTATTTT.

The CDR3 sequence: CASSLEIPPLHF. CDR3 nucleotide sequence: TGTGCCAGCAGCTTAGAAATCCCACCCCTCCACTTT. This chain connects TRBV7-2 to TRBJ1-6; D is undetermined. Germline V gene sequence: CDR1 SGHTA, CDR2 FQGNSA. Between the trimmed V and J ends, which lost 1 base and 11 bases, there was a span of 6 bases. The CDR3 covers 12 residues.

This clonotype was seen more than once but under ten times. The V and J genes are TRBV11-2 and TRBJ2-5; D gene unclear. The CDR3 runs to 15 residues. Per the germline V gene, CDR1 is SGHAT and CDR2 is FQNNGV. Deletions cut 1 base from V and 5 bases from J, with 14 bases between. For the CDR3, the DNA is TGTGCCAGCAGCTTAGGGAATCCCGATTCGGAGACCCAGTACTTC. This codes for CASSLGNPDSETQYF.

This clonotype was seen only a few times. This sequence joins TRBV7-2 and TRBJ2-7; D not resolved. V lost 1 base to trimming and J lost 1 base, with 11 bases between them. The CDR3 sequence is 15 residues long. CDR1 SGHTA and CDR2 FQGNSA come from the germline V gene. The chain's CDR3 is CASSLGPPPSYEQYF. The CDR3 DNA is TGTGCCAGCAGCTTAGGACCTCCTCCTTCCTACGAGCAGTACTTC.

The chain uses TRBV15 and TRBJ2-5, with D unresolved. Trimming stripped 4 bases from V and 1 base from J, with 10 bases between. The length of the CDR3 is 14 residues. CDR1 is LNHNV, CDR2 YYDKDF, per germline (reference sequence). As DNA, the CDR3 is TGTGCCACCAGCATCGGGCGGATCCAAGAGACCCAGTACTTC. It codes for CATSIGRIQETQYF.

The genes are TRBV2 and TRBJ2-3; 7 bases agree with TRBD2. The CDR3 sequence is 16 residues long. Germline lookup yields CDR1 SNHLY and CDR2 FYNNEI. V lost 3 bases to trimming and J lost 3 bases; unmatched junction nucleotides: 9. CDR3 residues: CASSESGRVQTDTQYF. CDR3 sequence (DNA): TGTGCCAGCAGTGAGTCGGGGAGGGTACAGACAGATACGCAGTATTTT.

This clonotype was observed at least ten times. The chain joins TRBV29-1 to TRBJ2-1; 9 bases fit TRBD1. The CDR3 has 15 amino acids. The J segment lost 8 bases and the V segment lost 6 bases, leaving 14 bases of the junction unmatched. Germline V gene lookup returns CDR1 SQVTM and CDR2 ANQGSEA. CDR3 DNA: TGCAGCGTCACTCTCGGGACAGGGTTTTTCGATGAGCAGTTCTTC. Protein product: CSVTLGTGFFDEQFF.

This chain uses TRBV29-1 with TRBJ2-5, with TRBD1 matching over 9 bases. The J call is uncertain, as TRBJ2-7 better fits the DNA end. Germline V gene lookup returns CDR1 SQVTM and CDR2 ANQGSEA. The CDR3 runs to 14 residues. The CDR3 here is CSVGWTGVLDEQYF. CDR3 DNA sequence: TGCAGCGTTGGGTGGACAGGGGTTTTGGACGAGCAGTACTTC.

This sequence joins TRBV2 and TRBJ1-4; tentative D call: TRBD1 (6 bases). V was shortened by 2 bases and J by 2 bases, with 9 bases between the two germline ends. Germline values: CDR1 SNHLY, CDR2 FYNNEI. The CDR3 consists of 15 residues. CDR3 coding DNA: TGTGCCAGCAGTGAAAGGACAGTGACTAATGAAAAACTGTTTTTT. Residues: CASSERTVTNEKLFF.

This clonotype has just a few counts. The rearrangement uses TRBV5-5 and TRBJ1-2; 10 positions agree with TRBD1. CDR1 is SGHKS, CDR2 YYEKEE, per germline (reference sequence). With V trimmed by 4 bases and J by 4 bases, 13 bases remained unmatched. The CDR3 has 17 residues. For the CDR3, the DNA is TGTGCCAGCAGCCATACAGACCGGGACAGGGGCACCTATGGCTACACCTTC. Translated, it gives CASSHTDRDRGTYGYTF.

This clonotype was detected only a few times. CDR3 residues: CASSLGTANRTPLHF. CDR3 bases: TGTGCCAGCTCTCTCGGGACAGCCAACAGGACACCCCTCCACTTT. The gene calls are TRBV6-2 or TRBV6-3 and TRBJ1-6; TRBD1 agrees at 7 bases. CDR1 is MNHEY, CDR2 SVGEGT, per germline. The CDR3 contains 15 residues. Trimming took 8 bases from V and 11 from J; bases not matched to a gene: 15.

This clonotype appeared once. This may come from a read error, since a much larger clone is one base off. The rearrangement links TRBV7-2 to TRBJ2-3, with a weak D call TRBD2 (5 bases). The CDR3 has 15 amino acids. Between the trimmed V and J ends, which lost 1 base and 3 bases, there was a span of 11 bases. CDR1 and CDR2 from the germline V gene are SGHTA and FQGNSA. The chain's CDR3 is CASSLGRAVTDTQYF. CDR3 nucleotides: TGTGCCAGCAGCTTAGGGCGAGCGGTGACAGATACGCAGTATTTT.

V usage is TRBV12-3 or TRBV12-4 and J usage is TRBJ1-4; D possibly corresponds to TRBD1 (5 bases). Deletions cut 8 bases from V and 3 bases from J, with 10 bases between. There are 13 residues in the CDR3. The CDR3 is CASQRQPNEKLFF. The CDR3 bases are TGTGCCAGCCAGCGACAGCCTAATGAAAAACTGTTTTTT.

Comments on this clonotype: This may be a read error, as it is one base from a much larger clone. The chain recombines TRBV24-1 with TRBJ1-2; D uncertain. This CDR3 has 16 residues. Trimming shortened V by 4 bases and J by 0 bases, and 14 bases separated the two germline ends. Germline V gives CDR1 KGHDR, CDR2 SFDVKD. The CDR3: CATSELHQKANYGYTF. The CDR3 nucleotides are TGTGCCACCAGTGAGTTGCACCAGAAGGCTAACTATGGCTACACCTTC.

This clonotype has only a few counts. The chain uses TRBV7-2 and TRBJ2-3; D unclear. The CDR3 runs 14 residues. V was shortened by 5 bases and J by 2 bases, with 11 bases between the two germline ends. Germline lookup yields CDR1 SGHTA and CDR2 FQGNSA. CDR3 loop: CASSHDFYTDTQYF. In DNA form, the CDR3 reads TGTGCCAGCAGCCACGACTTTTACACAGATACGCAGTATTTT. Together with reference TRBV7-2 and TRBJ2-3, the CDR3 gives the full variable domain: GAGVSQSPSNKVTEKGKDVELRCDPISGHTALYWYRQSLGQGLEFLIYFQGNSAPDKSGLPSDRFSAERTGGSVSTLTIQRTQQEDSAVYLCASSHDFYTDTQYFGPGTRLTVL.

The V and J genes are TRBV20-1 and TRBJ1-1, with TRBD1 matching over 8 bases. V lost 0 bases to trimming and J lost 4 bases; unmatched junction nucleotides: 4. Germline V gives CDR1 DFQATT, CDR2 SNEGSKA (reference sequence). The CDR3 runs to 14 residues. The CDR3 DNA is TGCAGTGCTAGAGATCCCGGACAGGGCACTGAAGCTTTCTTT. It is translated as CSARDPGQGTEAFF.

V gene TRBV18 combines with J gene TRBJ2-1; either TRBD1 or TRBD2 may supply D (5 bases each). The CDR3 sequence is 13 residues long. From germline, CDR1 is KGHSH and CDR2 LQKENI. V was clipped by 6 bases and J by 7 bases, with 13 bases between them. The CDR3 is CASSRSGTNEQFF. CDR3 coding DNA: TGTGCCAGCTCCCGGTCCGGGACGAATGAGCAGTTCTTC.

The V call is TRBV29-1, the J call TRBJ1-6, with D possibly matching TRBD1 (5 bases). Trimming pared 6 bases from V and 8 bases from J, leaving 20 bases between. CDR3 length: 15 amino acids. Germline V lookup: CDR1 SQVTM, CDR2 ANQGSEA. The CDR3 nucleotides are TGCAGCGTCGGCACGGGGCAAACAGAGGATTCACCCCTCCACTTT. This sequence encodes CSVGTGQTEDSPLHF.

A few counts support this clonotype. The V call is TRBV7-9, the J call TRBJ1-2; D not resolved. This CDR3 contains 13 residues. CDR1 is SEHNR, CDR2 FQNEAQ, per germline (reference sequence). The V gene lost 1 base and the J gene lost 8 bases, with 11 bases spanning the gap. Written as DNA, the CDR3 is TGTGCCAGCAGCTTAGGGAGGGAAGACGGCTACACCTTC. Translating gives CASSLGREDGYTF.

The chain joins TRBV6-5 to TRBJ2-4; D gene unclear. The DNA end favors TRBJ2-7, so the J call may be wrong. Germline V gives CDR1 MNHEY, CDR2 SVGAGI. The CDR3 extends over 13 amino acids. The CDR3 here is CASRDPRVREQYF. CDR3 bases: TGTGCCAGCAGGGACCCTAGGGTTCGCGAGCAGTACTTC.